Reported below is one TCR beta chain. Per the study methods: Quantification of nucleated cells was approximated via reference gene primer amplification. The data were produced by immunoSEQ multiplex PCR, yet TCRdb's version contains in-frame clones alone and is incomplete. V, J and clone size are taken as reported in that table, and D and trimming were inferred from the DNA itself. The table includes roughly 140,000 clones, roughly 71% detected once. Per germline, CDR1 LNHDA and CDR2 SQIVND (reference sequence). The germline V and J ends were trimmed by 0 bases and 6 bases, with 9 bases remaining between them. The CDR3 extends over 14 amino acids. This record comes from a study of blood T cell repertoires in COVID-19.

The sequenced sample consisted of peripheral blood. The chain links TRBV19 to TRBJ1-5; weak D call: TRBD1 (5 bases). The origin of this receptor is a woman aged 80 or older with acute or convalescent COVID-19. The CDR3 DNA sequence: TGTGCCAGTAGTATAGAAGGGGCATTTCAGCCCCAGCATTTT. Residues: CASSIEGAFQPQHF. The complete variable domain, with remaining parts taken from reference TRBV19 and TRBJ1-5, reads DGGITQSPKYLFRKEGQNVTLSCEQNLNHDAMYWYRQDPGQGLRLIYYSQIVNDFQKGDIAEGYSVSREKKESFPLTVTSAQKNPTAFYLCASSIEGAFQPQHFGDGTRLSIL.